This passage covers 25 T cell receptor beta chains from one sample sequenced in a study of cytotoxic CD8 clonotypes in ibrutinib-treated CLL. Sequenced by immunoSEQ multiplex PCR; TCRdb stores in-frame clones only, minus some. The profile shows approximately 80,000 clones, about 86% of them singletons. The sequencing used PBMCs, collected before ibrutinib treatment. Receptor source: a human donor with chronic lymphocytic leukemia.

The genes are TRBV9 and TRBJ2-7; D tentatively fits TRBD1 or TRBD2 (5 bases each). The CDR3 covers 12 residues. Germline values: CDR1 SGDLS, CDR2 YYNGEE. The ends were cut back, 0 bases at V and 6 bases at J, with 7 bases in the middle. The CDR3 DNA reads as TGTGCCAGCAGCGTAGCGAGGGGCGAGCAGTACTTC. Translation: CASSVARGEQYF.

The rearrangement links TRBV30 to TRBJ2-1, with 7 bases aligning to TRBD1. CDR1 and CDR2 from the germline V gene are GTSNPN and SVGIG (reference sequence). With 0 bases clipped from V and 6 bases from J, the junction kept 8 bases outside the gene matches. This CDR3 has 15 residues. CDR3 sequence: CAWSVASRQGNEQFF. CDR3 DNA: TGTGCCTGGAGTGTCGCTTCCCGACAGGGCAATGAGCAGTTCTTC.

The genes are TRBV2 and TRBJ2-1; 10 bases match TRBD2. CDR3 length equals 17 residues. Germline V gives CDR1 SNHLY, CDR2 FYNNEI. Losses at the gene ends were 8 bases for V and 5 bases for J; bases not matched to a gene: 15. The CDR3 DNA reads TGTGCCAGCCTCCCGGTGGGGAGCGGGAGGGCGGACAATGAGCAGTTCTTC. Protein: CASLPVGSGRADNEQFF.

The CDR3 reads CASSSIEGNTEAFF. The CDR3 DNA is TGTGCCAGCAGCTCGATAGAGGGGAACACTGAAGCTTTCTTT. This sequence joins TRBV7-8 and TRBJ1-1; no firm D call. In germline, CDR1 is SGHVS, CDR2 FQNEAQ. This CDR3 comprises 14 residues. Deletions cut 4 bases from V and 1 base from J, with 10 bases between.

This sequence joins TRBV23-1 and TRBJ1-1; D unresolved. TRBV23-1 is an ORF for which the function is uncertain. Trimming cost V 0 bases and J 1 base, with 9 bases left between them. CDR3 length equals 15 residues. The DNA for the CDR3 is TGCGCCAGCAGTCAATCCGCGGCAGCGAACACTGAAGCTTTCTTT. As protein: CASSQSAAANTEAFF.

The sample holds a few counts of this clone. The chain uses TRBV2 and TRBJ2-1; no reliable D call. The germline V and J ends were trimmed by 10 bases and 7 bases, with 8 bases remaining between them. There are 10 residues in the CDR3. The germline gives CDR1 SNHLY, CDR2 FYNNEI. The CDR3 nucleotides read TGTGCCAAAAGGGTGAATGAGCAGTTCTTC. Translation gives CAKRVNEQFF.

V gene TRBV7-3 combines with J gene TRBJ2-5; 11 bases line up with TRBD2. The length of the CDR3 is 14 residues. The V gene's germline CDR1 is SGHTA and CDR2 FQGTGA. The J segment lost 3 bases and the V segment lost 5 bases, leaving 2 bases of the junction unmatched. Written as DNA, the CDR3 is TGTGCCAGCAGCCCGGGACTAGCGGAAGAGACCCAGTACTTC. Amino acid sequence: CASSPGLAEETQYF.

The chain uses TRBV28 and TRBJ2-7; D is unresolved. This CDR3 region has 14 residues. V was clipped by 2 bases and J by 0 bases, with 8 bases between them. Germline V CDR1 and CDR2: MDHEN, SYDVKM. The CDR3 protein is CASSLLPGSYEQYF. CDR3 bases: TGTGCCAGCAGTTTACTTCCGGGCTCCTACGAGCAGTACTTC.

CDR3 region: CASSKGREGNQPQHF. The CDR3 DNA follows: TGTGCCAGCAGCAAAGGCAGGGAAGGCAATCAGCCCCAGCATTTT. This chain connects TRBV21-1 to TRBJ1-5; TRBD1, the D gene given by the table, was not confirmed from the DNA. TRBV21-1 is a known pseudogene. The CDR3 runs 15 residues.

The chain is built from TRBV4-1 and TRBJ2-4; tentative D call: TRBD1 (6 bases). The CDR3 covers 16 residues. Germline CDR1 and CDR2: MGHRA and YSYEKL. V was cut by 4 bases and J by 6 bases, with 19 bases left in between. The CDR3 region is CASSLPGSRGRNIQYF. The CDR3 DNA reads TGCGCCAGCAGCCTCCCTGGGAGCAGGGGCAGAAACATTCAGTACTTC.

The CDR3 DNA sequence: TGTGCCAGCAGTTTCTTCGGACAGGGGGCAGCTTTCTTT. This codes for CASSFFGQGAAFF. V and J are TRBV27 and TRBJ1-1; 11 nucleotides match TRBD1. The V gene's germline CDR1 is MNHEY and CDR2 SMNVEV (reference sequence). V lost 3 bases, J lost 10 bases, and 4 bases stayed unmatched. This CDR3 region has 13 residues.

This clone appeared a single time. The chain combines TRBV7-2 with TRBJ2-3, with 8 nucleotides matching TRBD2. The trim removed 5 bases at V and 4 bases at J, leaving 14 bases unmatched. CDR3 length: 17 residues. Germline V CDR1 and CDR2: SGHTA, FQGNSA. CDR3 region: CASSRFGGALESDTQYF. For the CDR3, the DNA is TGTGCCAGCAGCCGCTTCGGGGGGGCGCTTGAATCAGATACGCAGTATTTT.

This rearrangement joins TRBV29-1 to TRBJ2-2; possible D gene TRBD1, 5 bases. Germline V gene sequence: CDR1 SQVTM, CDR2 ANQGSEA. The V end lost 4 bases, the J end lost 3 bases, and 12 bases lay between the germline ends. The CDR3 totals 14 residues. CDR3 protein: CSVVGTGYTGELFF. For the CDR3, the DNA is TGCAGCGTTGTCGGCACAGGCTACACCGGGGAGCTGTTTTTT.

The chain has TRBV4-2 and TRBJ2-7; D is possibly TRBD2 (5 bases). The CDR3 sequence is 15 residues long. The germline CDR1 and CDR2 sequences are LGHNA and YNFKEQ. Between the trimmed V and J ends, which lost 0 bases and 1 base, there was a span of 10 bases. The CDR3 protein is CASSQDHEGSYEQYF. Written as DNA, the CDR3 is TGTGCCAGCAGCCAAGATCATGAGGGATCCTACGAGCAGTACTTC.

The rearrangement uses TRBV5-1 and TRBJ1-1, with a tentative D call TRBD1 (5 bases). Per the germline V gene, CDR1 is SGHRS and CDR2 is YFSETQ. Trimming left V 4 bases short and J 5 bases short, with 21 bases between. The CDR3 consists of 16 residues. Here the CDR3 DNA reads TGCGCCAGCAGCCGTGAACCGGTAGGGACGCGGACTGAAGCTTTCTTT. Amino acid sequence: CASSREPVGTRTEAFF.

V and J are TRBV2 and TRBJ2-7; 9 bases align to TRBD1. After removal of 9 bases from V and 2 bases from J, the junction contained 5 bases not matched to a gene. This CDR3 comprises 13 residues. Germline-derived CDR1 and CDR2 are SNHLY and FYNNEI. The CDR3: CASIRDRAYEQYF. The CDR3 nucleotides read TGTGCCAGTATCCGGGACAGGGCCTACGAGCAGTACTTC.

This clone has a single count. CDR3 sequence reads: CASSLIGFAGSSYNEQFF. CDR3 DNA: TGCGCCAGCAGCTTGATAGGTTTTGCGGGGAGCTCCTACAATGAGCAGTTCTTC. V gene TRBV5-1 combines with J gene TRBJ2-1, with D possibly being TRBD2 (6 bases). The CDR3 contains 18 residues. CDR1 and CDR2 (germline): SGHRS, YFSETQ. The V end lost 1 base, the J end lost 0 bases, and 17 bases lay between the germline ends.

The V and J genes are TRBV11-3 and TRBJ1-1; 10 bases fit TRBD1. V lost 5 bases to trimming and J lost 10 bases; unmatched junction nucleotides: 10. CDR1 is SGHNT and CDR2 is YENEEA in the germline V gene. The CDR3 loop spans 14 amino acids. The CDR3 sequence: CASSLGQGGFGAFF. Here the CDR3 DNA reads TGTGCCAGCAGCCTCGGACAGGGGGGTTTTGGAGCTTTCTTT.

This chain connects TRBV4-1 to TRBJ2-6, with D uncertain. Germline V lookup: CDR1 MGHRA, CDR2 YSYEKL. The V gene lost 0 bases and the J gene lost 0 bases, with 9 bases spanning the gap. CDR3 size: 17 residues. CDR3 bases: TGCGCCAGCAGCCAAGATAGTCAGGTCTCTGGGGCCAACGTCCTGACTTTC. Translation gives CASSQDSQVSGANVLTF.

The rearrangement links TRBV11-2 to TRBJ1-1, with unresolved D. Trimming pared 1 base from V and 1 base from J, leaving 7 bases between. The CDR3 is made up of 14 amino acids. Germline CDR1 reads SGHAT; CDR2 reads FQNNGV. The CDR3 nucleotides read TGTGCCAGCAGCTTAGTTCGAGCGAACACTGAAGCTTTCTTT. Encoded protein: CASSLVRANTEAFF.

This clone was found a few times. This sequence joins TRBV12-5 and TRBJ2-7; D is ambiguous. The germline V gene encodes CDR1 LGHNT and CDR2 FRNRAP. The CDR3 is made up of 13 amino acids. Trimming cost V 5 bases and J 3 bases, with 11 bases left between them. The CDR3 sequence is CASGTAPLYEQYF. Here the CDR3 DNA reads TGTGCTAGTGGTACCGCTCCCCTCTACGAGCAGTACTTC.

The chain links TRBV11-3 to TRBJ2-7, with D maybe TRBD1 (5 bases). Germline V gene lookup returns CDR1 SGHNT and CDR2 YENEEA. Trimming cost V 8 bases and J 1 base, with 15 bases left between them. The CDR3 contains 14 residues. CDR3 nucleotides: TGTGCCAGCCAGCGTAGGGGCCGATCCTACGAGCAGTACTTC. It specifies CASQRRGRSYEQYF.

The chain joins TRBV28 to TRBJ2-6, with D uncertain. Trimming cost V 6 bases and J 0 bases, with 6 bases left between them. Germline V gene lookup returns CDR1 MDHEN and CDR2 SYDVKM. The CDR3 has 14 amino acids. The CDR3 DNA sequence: TGTGCCAGCAGCACTGACTCTGGGGCCAACGTCCTGACTTTC. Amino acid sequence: CASSTDSGANVLTF.

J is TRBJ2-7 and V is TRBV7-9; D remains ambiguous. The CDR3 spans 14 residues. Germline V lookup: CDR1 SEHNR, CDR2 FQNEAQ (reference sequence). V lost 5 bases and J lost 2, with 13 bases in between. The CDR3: CASSPPRVTYEQYF. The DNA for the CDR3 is TGTGCCAGCAGCCCACCGCGAGTGACCTACGAGCAGTACTTC.

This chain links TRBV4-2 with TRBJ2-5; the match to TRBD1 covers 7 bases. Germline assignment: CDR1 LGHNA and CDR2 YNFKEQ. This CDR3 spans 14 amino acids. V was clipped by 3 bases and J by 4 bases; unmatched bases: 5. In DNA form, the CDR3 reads TGTGCCAGCAGCCAGACAGGGATCGGAGAGACCCAGTACTTC. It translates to CASSQTGIGETQYF.